These 17 T cell receptor beta chains were all obtained from the same sample, sequenced in a study of long-term antiretroviral therapy in people with HIV. The libraries were made with immunoSEQ v3.0 at survey level. Assay used: immunoSEQ multiplex PCR; TCRdb lists only in-frame clones, some missing. The sample records over 30,000 clones, over 70% being singletons. Sample: unsorted PBMCs, taken 3.1 years after starting antiretroviral therapy. Receptors were obtained from a woman between 45 and 65 years old with HIV.

J is TRBJ1-2 and V is TRBV7-9; possible D gene TRBD1, 5 bases. The ends were cut back, 2 bases at V and 7 bases at J, with 14 bases in the middle. Germline CDR1 and CDR2: SEHNR and FQNEAQ (reference sequence). This CDR3 is 14 amino acids long. The CDR3 spells CASSLRGAAFGYTF. The CDR3 region has the DNA TGTGCCAGCAGCTTAAGGGGCGCGGCTTTTGGCTACACCTTC.

CDR3 nucleotides: TGTGCCAGCAGCTTCGACAGCACCGGGGAGCTGTTTTTT. Its translation: CASSFDSTGELFF. The chain combines TRBV7-3 with TRBJ2-2; D may be TRBD1 (5 bases). Germline values: CDR1 SGHTA, CDR2 FQGTGA. The ends were cut back, 3 bases at V and 4 bases at J, with 6 bases in the middle. This CDR3 region has 13 residues.

The CDR3 loop is CASSSPSDETQYF. In DNA, the CDR3 is TGTGCCAGCAGCTCCCCTAGCGATGAGACCCAGTACTTC. J is TRBJ2-5 and V is TRBV7-6, with TRBD2 as a possible D gene (6 bases). Germline loops: CDR1 SGHVS, CDR2 FNYEAQ. CDR3 length equals 13 residues. The V gene lost 4 bases and the J gene lost 5 bases, with 11 bases spanning the gap.

The table lists this clone with a count of one. As DNA, the CDR3 is TGTGCCAGCAGCCCGTTTGGGGAGTTGGACACCGGGGAGCTGTTTTTT. Translated, it gives CASSPFGELDTGELFF. The rearrangement joins TRBV5-8 to TRBJ2-2; D perhaps matches TRBD2 (5 bases). Germline V gene data show CDR1 as SGHTS and CDR2 as YDEGEE. This CDR3 comprises 16 residues. V dropped 4 bases and J dropped 3 bases, with 16 bases sitting between them.

This clone appeared once. The chain recombines TRBV2 with TRBJ2-4; 8 nucleotides align to TRBD2. V lost 3 bases and J lost 0; bases outside the gene matches: 4. The CDR3 totals 16 residues. Germline CDR1 SNHLY, CDR2 FYNNEI. The CDR3 DNA follows: TGTGCCAGCAGTGATTATCTAGCGGGAGCCAAAAACATTCAGTACTTC. Its translation: CASSDYLAGAKNIQYF.

In this sample, this clone turned up once. This chain connects TRBV4-1 to TRBJ2-4; D gene unclear. From germline, CDR1 is MGHRA and CDR2 YSYEKL. The CDR3 is 12 amino acids. V lost 5 bases and J lost 8, with 10 bases in between. The CDR3 DNA follows: TGCGCCAGCAGCTCGGGTCCGGACATTCAGTACTTC. Protein: CASSSGPDIQYF.

The chain joins TRBV5-1 to TRBJ2-2, with 10 nucleotides matching TRBD2. J gave up 6 bases and V 0 bases, and 5 bases lay outside the gene matches. The CDR3 extends over 16 amino acids. Per the germline V gene, CDR1 is SGHRS and CDR2 is YFSETQ. The CDR3 region is CASSLAQRGGPGELFF. CDR3 nucleotides: TGCGCCAGCAGCTTGGCCCAGCGGGGGGGCCCCGGGGAGCTGTTTTTT. The whole variable domain, filled in from reference TRBV5-1 and TRBJ2-2, reads KAGVTQTPRYLIKTRGQQVTLSCSPISGHRSVSWYQQTPGQGLQFLFEYFSETQRNKGNFPGRFSGRQFSNSRSEMNVSTLELGDSALYLCASSLAQRGGPGELFFGEGSRLTVL.

This clone has just one count. The chain employs TRBV10-2 and TRBJ1-4; D is ambiguous. Germline CDR1 reads WSHSY; CDR2 reads SAAADI. The CDR3 runs to 15 residues. V gave up 3 bases and J gave up 1 base, with 9 bases separating them. The CDR3 here is CASSENRGTNEKLFF. In DNA form, the CDR3 reads TGCGCCAGCAGTGAAAATCGCGGAACTAATGAAAAACTGTTTTTT.

V is TRBV5-1 and J is TRBJ2-7; 10 bases are shared with TRBD1. The CDR3 has 15 residues. CDR1 is SGHRS and CDR2 is YFSETQ in the germline V gene. Trimming removed 3 bases from V and 8 bases from J; junction bases left unmatched: 11. In DNA, the CDR3 is TGCGCCAGCAGCTCTCAATCCCGGGACAGGGGTAAGCAGTACTTC. This sequence encodes CASSSQSRDRGKQYF.

The chain combines TRBV6-5 with TRBJ2-3; tentative D call: TRBD1 (5 bases). V lost 7 bases and J lost 2, with 16 bases in between. The CDR3 runs to 15 residues. CDR1 MNHEY and CDR2 SVGAGI come from the germline V gene. For the CDR3, the DNA is TGTGCCAGCAATAAGGGGCAGGGATACACAGATACGCAGTATTTT. As protein: CASNKGQGYTDTQYF.

The chain carries TRBV27 and TRBJ2-1; tentative D call: TRBD2 (5 bases). CDR3 length equals 13 residues. Between the trimmed V and J ends, which lost 3 bases and 5 bases, there was a span of 8 bases. Germline lookup yields CDR1 MNHEY and CDR2 SMNVEV (reference sequence). The CDR3 reads CASSFLGDNEQFF. DNA for the CDR3: TGTGCCAGCAGTTTTCTCGGGGACAATGAGCAGTTCTTC.

V usage is TRBV6-7 and J usage is TRBJ1-4, with D unclear. TRBV6-7 is noted as an ORF with a role that remains uncertain. V lost 7 bases and J 6 bases, leaving 6 bases between the germline ends. This CDR3 has 11 residues. The CDR3 protein is CASTKDEKLFF. In DNA form, the CDR3 reads TGTGCCAGCACCAAGGATGAAAAACTGTTTTTT.

The chain recombines TRBV6-1 with TRBJ1-5, with unresolved D. CDR3 length: 14 amino acids. Trimming pared 4 bases from V and 0 bases from J, leaving 7 bases between. Germline V gene data show CDR1 as MNHNS and CDR2 as SASEGT. CDR3 amino acids: CASSGQPSNQPQHF. The CDR3, as DNA: TGTGCCAGCAGTGGTCAGCCTAGCAATCAGCCCCAGCATTTT.

This clone was counted only a few times. This chain links TRBV6-5 with TRBJ1-2, with 7 bases fitting TRBD1. Germline V gene sequence: CDR1 MNHEY, CDR2 SVGAGI. V gave up 2 bases and J gave up 4 bases; unmatched junction bases: 1. CDR3 length: 13 residues. CDR3 in amino acids: CASSYQGVYGYTF. CDR3 DNA: TGTGCCAGCAGTTACCAGGGGGTCTATGGCTACACCTTC.

The chain joins TRBV9 to TRBJ1-2, with D perhaps matching TRBD1 (5 bases). The CDR3 spans 15 residues. The V gene's germline CDR1 is SGDLS and CDR2 YYNGEE. V was shortened by 0 bases and J by 3 bases, with 12 bases between the two germline ends. This chain's CDR3 is CASSVVPGVDYGYTF. The CDR3, as DNA: TGTGCCAGCAGCGTAGTGCCGGGGGTGGACTATGGCTACACCTTC.

The chain combines TRBV30 with TRBJ2-2; TRBD2 might be the D (5 bases). CDR3 length: 16 amino acids. Germline V CDR1 and CDR2: GTSNPN, SVGIG (reference sequence). The V end was cut by 4 bases, the J end by 1 base, with 16 bases between. The CDR3 DNA reads TGTGCCTGGAAATTGAGTCCCAGCGGGAACACCGGGGAGCTGTTTTTT. It is translated as CAWKLSPSGNTGELFF.

The chain carries TRBV6-1 and TRBJ2-7, with a weak D call TRBD1 (6 bases). Germline CDR1 reads MNHNS; CDR2 reads SASEGT. CDR3 length: 13 amino acids. V dropped 6 bases and J dropped 5 bases, with 14 bases sitting between them. The CDR3 DNA reads TGTGCCAGCAGACCACAGGGCACGGACGAGCAGTACGTC. Translation gives CASRPQGTDEQYV.